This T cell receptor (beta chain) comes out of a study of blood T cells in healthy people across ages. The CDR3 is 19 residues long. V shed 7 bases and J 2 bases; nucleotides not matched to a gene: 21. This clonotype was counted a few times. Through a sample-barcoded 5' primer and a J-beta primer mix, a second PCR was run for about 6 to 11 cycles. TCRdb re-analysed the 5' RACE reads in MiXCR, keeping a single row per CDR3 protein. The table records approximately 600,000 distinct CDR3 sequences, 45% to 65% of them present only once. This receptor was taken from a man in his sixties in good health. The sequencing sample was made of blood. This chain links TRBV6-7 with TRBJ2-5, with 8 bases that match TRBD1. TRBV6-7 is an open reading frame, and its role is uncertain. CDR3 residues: CASTPLSVGTGVIQETQYF. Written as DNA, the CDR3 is TGTGCCAGCACTCCCCTCTCGGTGGGGACAGGAGTAATTCAAGAGACCCAGTACTTC.